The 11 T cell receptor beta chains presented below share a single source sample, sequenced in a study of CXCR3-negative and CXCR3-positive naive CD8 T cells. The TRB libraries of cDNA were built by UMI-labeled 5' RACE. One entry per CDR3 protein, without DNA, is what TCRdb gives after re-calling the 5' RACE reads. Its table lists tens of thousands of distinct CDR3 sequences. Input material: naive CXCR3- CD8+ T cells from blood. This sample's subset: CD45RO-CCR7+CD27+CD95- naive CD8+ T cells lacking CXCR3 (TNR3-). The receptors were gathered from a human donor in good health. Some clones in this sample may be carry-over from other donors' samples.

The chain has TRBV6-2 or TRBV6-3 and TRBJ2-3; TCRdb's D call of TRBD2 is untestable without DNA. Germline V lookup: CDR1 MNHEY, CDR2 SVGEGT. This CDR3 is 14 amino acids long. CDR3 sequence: CASSYDLGRDTQYF.

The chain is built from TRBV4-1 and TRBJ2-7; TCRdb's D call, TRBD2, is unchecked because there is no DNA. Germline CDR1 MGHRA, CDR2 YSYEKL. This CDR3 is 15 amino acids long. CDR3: CASSYSGLAGSEQYF.

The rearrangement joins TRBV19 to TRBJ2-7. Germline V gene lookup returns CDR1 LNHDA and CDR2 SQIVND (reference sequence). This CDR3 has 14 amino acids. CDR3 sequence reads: CASSFANNDYEQYF.

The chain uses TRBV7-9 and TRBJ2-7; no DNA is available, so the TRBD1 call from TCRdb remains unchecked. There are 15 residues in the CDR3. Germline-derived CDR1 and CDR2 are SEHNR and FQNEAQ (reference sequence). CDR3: CASSFDTGGAYEQYF.

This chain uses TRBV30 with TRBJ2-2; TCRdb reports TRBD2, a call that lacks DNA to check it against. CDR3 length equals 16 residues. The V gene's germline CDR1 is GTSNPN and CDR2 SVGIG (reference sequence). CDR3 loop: CASKLPDGHSTGELFF.

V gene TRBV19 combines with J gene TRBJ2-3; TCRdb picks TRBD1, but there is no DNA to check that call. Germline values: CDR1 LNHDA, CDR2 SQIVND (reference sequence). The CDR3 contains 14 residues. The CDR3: CAAKGLRGTDTQYF.

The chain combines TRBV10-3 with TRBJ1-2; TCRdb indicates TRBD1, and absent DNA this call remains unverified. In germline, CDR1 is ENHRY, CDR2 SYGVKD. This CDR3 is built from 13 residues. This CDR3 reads CAITDRLTYGYTF.

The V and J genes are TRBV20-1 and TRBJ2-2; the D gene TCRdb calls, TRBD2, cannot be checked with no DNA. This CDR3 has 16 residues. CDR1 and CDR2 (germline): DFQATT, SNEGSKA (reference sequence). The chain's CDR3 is CSAARLAGEMDGELFF.

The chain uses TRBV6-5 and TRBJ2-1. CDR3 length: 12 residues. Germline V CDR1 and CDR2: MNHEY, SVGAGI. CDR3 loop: CASSLPKSKQFF.

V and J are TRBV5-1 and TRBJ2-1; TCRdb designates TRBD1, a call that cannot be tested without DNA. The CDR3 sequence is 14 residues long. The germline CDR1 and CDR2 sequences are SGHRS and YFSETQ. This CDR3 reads CASSLETGGNEQFF. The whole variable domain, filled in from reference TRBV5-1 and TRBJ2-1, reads KAGVTQTPRYLIKTRGQQVTLSCSPISGHRSVSWYQQTPGQGLQFLFEYFSETQRNKGNFPGRFSGRQFSNSRSEMNVSTLELGDSALYLCASSLETGGNEQFFGPGTRLTVL.

CDR3 sequence: CASSPSGDNYNEQFF. The genes are TRBV6-6 and TRBJ2-1; the TCRdb call, TRBD1, lacks DNA for checking. The CDR3 is 15 amino acids. Per the germline V gene, CDR1 is MNHNY and CDR2 is SVGAGI (reference sequence).